This is a list of T cell receptor beta chains from one sample in a study of cytomegalovirus exposure and HLA in healthy donors. Clones were read by immunoSEQ multiplex PCR, and TCRdb kept only the in-frame ones, dropping some. The sample holds nearly 80,000 clones; 60% to 85% are singletons and the top ten take roughly 22%. The sample consisted of PBMCs. The receptors stem from a woman aged 40 to 50 in good health and CMV-seropositive. CDR3s include the opening cysteine and the closing phenylalanine or tryptophan.

J gene: TRBJ2-1
V gene: TRBV5-4
CDR3 protein: CASSFPPGNNEQFF

J gene: TRBJ1-4
V gene: TRBV7-9
CDR3 protein: CASSFGALNEKLFF

J gene: TRBJ2-2
V gene: TRBV23-1
CDR3 protein: CASSHRGRTGELFF

J gene: TRBJ2-5
V gene: TRBV4-1
CDR3 protein: CASSPSGGIRYQETQYF

J gene: TRBJ1-1
V gene: TRBV29-1
CDR3 protein: CSVEVSGRYTEAFF

J gene: TRBJ1-1
V gene: TRBV2
CDR3 protein: CASRGDSSKSMNTEAFF

J gene: TRBJ1-3
V gene: TRBV15
CDR3 protein: CATRDSGNTIYF

J gene: TRBJ1-2
V gene: TRBV7-2
CDR3 protein: CASRTFQGYGYTF

J gene: TRBJ2-7
V gene: TRBV9
CDR3 protein: CASSDRDRGYEQYF

J gene: TRBJ1-6
V gene: TRBV6-5
CDR3 protein: CASSMTQGSGSPLHF

J gene: TRBJ2-5
V gene: TRBV20-1
CDR3 protein: CSAAVEETQYF

J gene: TRBJ2-3
V gene: TRBV7-2
CDR3 protein: CASSYPATGLSTDTQYF

J gene: TRBJ1-1
V gene: TRBV29-1
CDR3 protein: CSVGQQGWGSEAFF

J gene: TRBJ1-1
V gene: TRBV10-2
CDR3 protein: CASHDVVSGEAFF

J gene: TRBJ2-7
V gene: TRBV15
CDR3 protein: CATSPTSGQGSYEQYF

J gene: TRBJ2-5
V gene: TRBV30
CDR3 protein: CAWSVPGASAETQYF

J gene: TRBJ1-2
V gene: TRBV27
CDR3 protein: CASRRDRTNYGYTF

J gene: TRBJ2-4
V gene: TRBV2
CDR3 protein: CATGGENIQYF

J gene: TRBJ2-7
V gene: TRBV6-5
CDR3 protein: CASSYNADRSYEQYF

J gene: TRBJ1-1
V gene: TRBV30
CDR3 protein: CARRWSPGGTEAFF

J gene: TRBJ2-3
V gene: TRBV9
CDR3 protein: CASSVEPGAGDTQYF

J gene: TRBJ2-3
V gene: TRBV27
CDR3 protein: CASSSVALSTDTQYF

J gene: TRBJ1-2
V gene: TRBV5-6
CDR3 protein: CASSLGNRGRGYTF

J gene: TRBJ2-7
V gene: TRBV7-9
CDR3 protein: CASSLENVDSGAF

J gene: TRBJ1-1
V gene: TRBV18
CDR3 protein: CASSPGQRNTEAFF

J gene: TRBJ2-6
V gene: TRBV18
CDR3 protein: CASSPIGGFGANVLTF

J gene: TRBJ1-3
V gene: TRBV5-3
CDR3 protein: CARSPGVPLYF

J gene: TRBJ2-7
V gene: TRBV14
CDR3 protein: CASSSGQFEQYF

J gene: TRBJ1-1
V gene: TRBV7-9
CDR3 protein: CASTEPRSLRTGAFF

J gene: TRBJ2-1
V gene: TRBV5-8
CDR3 protein: CASSPGLAGPYNEQFF

J gene: TRBJ2-3
V gene: TRBV30
CDR3 protein: CAWNRGAGDTQYF

J gene: TRBJ1-3
V gene: TRBV30
CDR3 protein: CAWSGSGQGNTIYF

J gene: TRBJ2-1
V gene: TRBV30
CDR3 protein: CAWSVGQGAFDEQFF

J gene: TRBJ1-1
V gene: TRBV15
CDR3 protein: CATSRDMDSYTEAFF

J gene: TRBJ1-6
V gene: TRBV28
CDR3 protein: CASSSNRSPLHF

J gene: TRBJ1-1
V gene: TRBV7-9
CDR3 protein: CASSFGVDTEAFF

J gene: TRBJ1-4
V gene: TRBV28
CDR3 protein: CASSRTTGMNEKLFF

J gene: TRBJ2-7
V gene: TRBV28
CDR3 protein: CASSSGHGTYEQYF

J gene: TRBJ1-4
V gene: TRBV30
CDR3 protein: CAWSADSYNEKLFF

J gene: TRBJ2-7
V gene: TRBV28
CDR3 protein: CASSFMTSRSYEQYF

J gene: TRBJ2-3
V gene: TRBV5-1
CDR3 protein: CASSSLDGLGLAGGTDTQYF

J gene: TRBJ2-7
V gene: TRBV6-5
CDR3 protein: CASKWTLSSYEQYF

J gene: TRBJ1-1
V gene: TRBV18
CDR3 protein: CASSPLRGITEAFF

J gene: TRBJ1-2
V gene: TRBV28
CDR3 protein: CASSLGDTYGYTF

J gene: TRBJ2-7
V gene: TRBV6-1
CDR3 protein: CASSGAGGMYEQYF

J gene: TRBJ2-7
V gene: TRBV12-5
CDR3 protein: CASGPLQGYEQYF

J gene: TRBJ2-5
V gene: TRBV15
CDR3 protein: CATSRGPETQYF

J gene: TRBJ2-5
V gene: TRBV30
CDR3 protein: CAAAGQYQETQYF

J gene: TRBJ1-1
V gene: TRBV11-1
CDR3 protein: CASRGRTAKNTEAFF

J gene: TRBJ2-7
V gene: TRBV4-2
CDR3 protein: CASSPGGLAGGEGSYEQYF

J gene: TRBJ2-1
V gene: TRBV7-9
CDR3 protein: CASSSPSSGAQVYNEQFF

J gene: TRBJ1-3
V gene: TRBV6-1
CDR3 protein: CASSDDSRYSGNTIYF

J gene: TRBJ1-1
V gene: TRBV30
CDR3 protein: CAWSAGQAEAFF